This T cell receptor (beta chain) came from a study of blood T cell repertoires in COVID-19. Study overall: Sites in the United States, Italy and Spain provided acute and convalescent COVID-19 samples. Sources were T cells, B-cell-depleted T cells, or PBMCs; the material itself was cDNA or gDNA.

How the authors handled the data: Amplified reference gene primers provided the basis for estimating nucleated cell counts. Method: immunoSEQ multiplex PCR; TCRdb's copy keeps in-frame clones and lacks some. V and J calls and clone size are given by that table; D and trimming were obtained from the DNA. The sample holds roughly 250,000 clones, roughly 89% seen once. The CDR3 is made up of 15 amino acids. Trimming removed 2 bases at V and 0 bases at J, with 11 bases between. In germline, CDR1 is SGHNT, CDR2 YYREEE (reference sequence). The receptor's source is a man younger than 40 with acute or convalescent COVID-19. The sample was peripheral blood. J is TRBJ1-2 and V is TRBV5-4; the D gene is possibly TRBD1 (5 bases). The CDR3 sequence: CASSFGGAANYGYTF. DNA for the CDR3: TGTGCCAGCAGCTTCGGTGGGGCAGCTAACTATGGCTACACCTTC. Full variable domain (outside the CDR3, taken from reference TRBV5-4 and TRBJ1-2): ETGVTQSPTHLIKTRGQQVTLRCSSQSGHNTVSWYQQALGQGPQFIFQYYREEENGRGNFPPRFSGLQFPNYSSELNVNALELDDSALYLCASSFGGAANYGYTFGSGTRLTVV.